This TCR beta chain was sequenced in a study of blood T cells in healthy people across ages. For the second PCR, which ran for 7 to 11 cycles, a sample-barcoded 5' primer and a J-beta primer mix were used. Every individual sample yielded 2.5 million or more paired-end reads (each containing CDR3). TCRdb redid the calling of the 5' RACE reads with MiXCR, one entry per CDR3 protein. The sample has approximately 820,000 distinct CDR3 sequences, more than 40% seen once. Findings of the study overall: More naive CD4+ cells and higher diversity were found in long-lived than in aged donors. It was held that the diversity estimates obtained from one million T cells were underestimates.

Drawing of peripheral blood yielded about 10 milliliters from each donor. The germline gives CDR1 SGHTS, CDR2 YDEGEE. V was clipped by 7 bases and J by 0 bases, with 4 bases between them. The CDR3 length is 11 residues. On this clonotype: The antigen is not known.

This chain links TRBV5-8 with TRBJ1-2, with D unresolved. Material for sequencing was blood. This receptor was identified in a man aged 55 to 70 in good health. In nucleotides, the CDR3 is TGTGCCAGCTGGGCTAACTATGGCTACACCTTC. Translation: CASWANYGYTF.